This T cell receptor (beta chain) appears in the sequencing data of a study of naive and memory T cell subsets (dated by TCRdb to about 2017). Study-wide context: An open-source, UMI-based TCR alpha and beta sequencing pipeline was applied to sorted naive and memory peripheral blood T cell subsets. The results of the functional CMV T cell responses matched the IgG serology results in every case. RNA was DNase-treated and reverse transcribed with TCR constant-region primers, mostly using SuperScript III.

The receptor library was made with UMI-ligation and nested PCR. An equimolar mix of two oligonucleotides covering both TRBC1 and TRBC2 was used as the beta constant-region primer. The ligated cDNA went through four rounds of PCR with nested alpha and beta constant-region primers together with the SP2 primer. A single-stranded oligonucleotide bearing the SP2 primer plus a 12-nucleotide UMI was ligated onto the 3' end of the cDNA by T4 RNA ligase 1. Incubation of the ligation reaction lasted roughly 19-25 hours at 16 degrees C. PCR2 was typically performed as a SYBR Green qPCR and was stopped at a predetermined threshold so that over-amplification was prevented. Every purification after the first one was done using Agencourt AMPure XP magnetic beads. Library quantification was done by Qubit, followed by a TapeStation check on which the main peak was expected at around 650 bp. Sequencing of the pooled libraries was done on an Illumina MiSeq using v2 2x251 paired-end kits, which typically yielded roughly 0.9-2.2 million reads per sample. Each sample's library went into the pool at roughly 4.4 nM, and about 4.5-7% PhiX was added to help with cluster recognition. The authors' analysis ran thus. FASTQ reads processed by Demultiplexor were assigned V and J genes by Decombinator through tag matching that tolerated a single base-pair mismatch. Collapsinator used UMIs to correct both sequencing errors and frequency errors arising from PCR heterogeneity. TCRs were translated and CDR3s were extracted from the conserved cysteine to the FGXG phenylalanine by CDR3Translator, with non-productive sequences being flagged. Gini, Shannon entropy and inverse Simpson indices were calculated on repertoires subsampled to equal numbers of UMI-defined TCRs. Clonotype abundance distributions were fitted to a power law by maximum likelihood within the linear range. When run on a single naive CD8 sample, MIGEC and the pipeline yielded similar UMI counts, similar unique TCR numbers and similar clonal distributions. The repertoires were searched for 7,322 CMV-associated CDR3 sequences that had been compiled from VDJdb and a published dataset. The raw public data were reprocessed by TCRdb itself: fastp quality trimming at Q25, MiXCR clonotype calling, in-frame beta chains only. Merged by CDR3 protein, the rows form single entries marked with the most common genes and DNA. The V and J calls reflect TCRdb's pipeline rather than the authors' work. The sample has around 29,000 distinct CDR3 sequences on record, approximately 18% of them singletons. Around 3.3% of the sample comes from the top ten.

Reading from cysteine to phenylalanine, the CDR3 counts 15 amino acids. Kept here is only the CDR3 DNA, which spans 45 bases and is read in frame from base 1. From a lookup of the germline V gene, CDR1 and CDR2 are MDHEN and SYDVKM. The germline V end is reduced by 6 bases and the J end by 6 bases; junction bases left unmatched: 11. In its sample, this clonotype was seen many times. The clone's antigen remains unknown. There are no base qualities to consult, and no much larger clone falls within one base. Broad study findings and their caveats: Each clonotype was defined as a single alpha or beta chain sequence rather than as a paired alpha/beta receptor. Gini index rose and Shannon and inverse Simpson diversity fell from naive through CM, EM and EMRA in both CD4 and CD8 cells. The repertoire findings for the naive and memory subsets could not be validated, as no ground truth was available. After error correction, only a single occurrence was seen for over 85% of naive TCR sequences, so much steeper abundance distributions were produced than in memory subsets. RNA-based TCR counts may be affected by expression changes linked to T cell activation and differentiation. TCR abundance followed a power law whose exponent differed between naive and memory subsets but was consistent across the three individuals.

TCR alpha and beta chain libraries were amplified separately from the second PCR step onward. To determine each donor's CMV status, fresh PBMCs were stimulated overnight with CMV viral lysate, and IFNgamma production from CD4+ T cells was then assessed. Using Miltenyi beads, CD4 T cells were first positively selected, and CD8 T cells were then positively selected from the CD4-negative fraction. Cells stained for CD3, CD4, CD8, CD45RA, CD27 and a live/dead dye were sorted on a BD Aria II into four subsets by CD45RA and CD27. For sorting, CD45RA-CD27- cells were defined as effector memory cells, while CD45RA+CD27- cells were defined as EMRA cells. A few healthy volunteers provided blood, and each donor's sample was split into CD4 and CD8 T cells and then further divided into four differentiation subsets. Roughly 120 ml of peripheral blood was collected from each donor, and PBMC were isolated by Ficoll-Paque PLUS density-gradient centrifugation. After sorting, cells were lysed in RLT buffer, RNA was extracted using a Qiagen RNeasy kit, and the extracted RNA was stored at -80 degrees C.

The TCR originated in a human donor in good health. Sequenced material: effector memory CD4+ T cells from blood. The cell subset or site label of this sample denotes: effector memory, CD45RA- CD27-. The chain couples TRBV28 to TRBJ1-1; TRBD1 agrees with 9 junctional bases. The DNA reads TGTGCCAGCAGACAACGTACAGGGGGCAAGGCTGAAGCTTTCTTT. The translation is CASRQRTGGKAEAFF.